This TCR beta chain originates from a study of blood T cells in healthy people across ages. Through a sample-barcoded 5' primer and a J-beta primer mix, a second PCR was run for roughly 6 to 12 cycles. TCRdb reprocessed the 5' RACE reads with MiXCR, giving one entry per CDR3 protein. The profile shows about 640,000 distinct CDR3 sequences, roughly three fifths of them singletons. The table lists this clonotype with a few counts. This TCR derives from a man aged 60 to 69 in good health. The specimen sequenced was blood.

CDR3 bases: TGTGCCAGCAGCTTATTGTCCCACGGGTCCCCCAACGAGCAGTACTTC. It is translated as CASSLLSHGSPNEQYF. The genes are TRBV11-2 and TRBJ2-7; unclear D gene. Germline V gene lookup returns CDR1 SGHAT and CDR2 FQNNGV. V was shortened by 2 bases and J by 5 bases, with 19 bases between the two germline ends. The CDR3 is 16 residues long. The entire variable domain, with the rest obtained from reference TRBV11-2 and TRBJ2-7, is as follows: EAGVAQSPRYKIIEKRQSVAFWCNPISGHATLYWYQQILGQGPKLLIQFQNNGVVDDSQLPKDRFSAERLKGVDSTLKIQPAKLEDSAVYLCASSLLSHGSPNEQYFGPGTRLTVT.